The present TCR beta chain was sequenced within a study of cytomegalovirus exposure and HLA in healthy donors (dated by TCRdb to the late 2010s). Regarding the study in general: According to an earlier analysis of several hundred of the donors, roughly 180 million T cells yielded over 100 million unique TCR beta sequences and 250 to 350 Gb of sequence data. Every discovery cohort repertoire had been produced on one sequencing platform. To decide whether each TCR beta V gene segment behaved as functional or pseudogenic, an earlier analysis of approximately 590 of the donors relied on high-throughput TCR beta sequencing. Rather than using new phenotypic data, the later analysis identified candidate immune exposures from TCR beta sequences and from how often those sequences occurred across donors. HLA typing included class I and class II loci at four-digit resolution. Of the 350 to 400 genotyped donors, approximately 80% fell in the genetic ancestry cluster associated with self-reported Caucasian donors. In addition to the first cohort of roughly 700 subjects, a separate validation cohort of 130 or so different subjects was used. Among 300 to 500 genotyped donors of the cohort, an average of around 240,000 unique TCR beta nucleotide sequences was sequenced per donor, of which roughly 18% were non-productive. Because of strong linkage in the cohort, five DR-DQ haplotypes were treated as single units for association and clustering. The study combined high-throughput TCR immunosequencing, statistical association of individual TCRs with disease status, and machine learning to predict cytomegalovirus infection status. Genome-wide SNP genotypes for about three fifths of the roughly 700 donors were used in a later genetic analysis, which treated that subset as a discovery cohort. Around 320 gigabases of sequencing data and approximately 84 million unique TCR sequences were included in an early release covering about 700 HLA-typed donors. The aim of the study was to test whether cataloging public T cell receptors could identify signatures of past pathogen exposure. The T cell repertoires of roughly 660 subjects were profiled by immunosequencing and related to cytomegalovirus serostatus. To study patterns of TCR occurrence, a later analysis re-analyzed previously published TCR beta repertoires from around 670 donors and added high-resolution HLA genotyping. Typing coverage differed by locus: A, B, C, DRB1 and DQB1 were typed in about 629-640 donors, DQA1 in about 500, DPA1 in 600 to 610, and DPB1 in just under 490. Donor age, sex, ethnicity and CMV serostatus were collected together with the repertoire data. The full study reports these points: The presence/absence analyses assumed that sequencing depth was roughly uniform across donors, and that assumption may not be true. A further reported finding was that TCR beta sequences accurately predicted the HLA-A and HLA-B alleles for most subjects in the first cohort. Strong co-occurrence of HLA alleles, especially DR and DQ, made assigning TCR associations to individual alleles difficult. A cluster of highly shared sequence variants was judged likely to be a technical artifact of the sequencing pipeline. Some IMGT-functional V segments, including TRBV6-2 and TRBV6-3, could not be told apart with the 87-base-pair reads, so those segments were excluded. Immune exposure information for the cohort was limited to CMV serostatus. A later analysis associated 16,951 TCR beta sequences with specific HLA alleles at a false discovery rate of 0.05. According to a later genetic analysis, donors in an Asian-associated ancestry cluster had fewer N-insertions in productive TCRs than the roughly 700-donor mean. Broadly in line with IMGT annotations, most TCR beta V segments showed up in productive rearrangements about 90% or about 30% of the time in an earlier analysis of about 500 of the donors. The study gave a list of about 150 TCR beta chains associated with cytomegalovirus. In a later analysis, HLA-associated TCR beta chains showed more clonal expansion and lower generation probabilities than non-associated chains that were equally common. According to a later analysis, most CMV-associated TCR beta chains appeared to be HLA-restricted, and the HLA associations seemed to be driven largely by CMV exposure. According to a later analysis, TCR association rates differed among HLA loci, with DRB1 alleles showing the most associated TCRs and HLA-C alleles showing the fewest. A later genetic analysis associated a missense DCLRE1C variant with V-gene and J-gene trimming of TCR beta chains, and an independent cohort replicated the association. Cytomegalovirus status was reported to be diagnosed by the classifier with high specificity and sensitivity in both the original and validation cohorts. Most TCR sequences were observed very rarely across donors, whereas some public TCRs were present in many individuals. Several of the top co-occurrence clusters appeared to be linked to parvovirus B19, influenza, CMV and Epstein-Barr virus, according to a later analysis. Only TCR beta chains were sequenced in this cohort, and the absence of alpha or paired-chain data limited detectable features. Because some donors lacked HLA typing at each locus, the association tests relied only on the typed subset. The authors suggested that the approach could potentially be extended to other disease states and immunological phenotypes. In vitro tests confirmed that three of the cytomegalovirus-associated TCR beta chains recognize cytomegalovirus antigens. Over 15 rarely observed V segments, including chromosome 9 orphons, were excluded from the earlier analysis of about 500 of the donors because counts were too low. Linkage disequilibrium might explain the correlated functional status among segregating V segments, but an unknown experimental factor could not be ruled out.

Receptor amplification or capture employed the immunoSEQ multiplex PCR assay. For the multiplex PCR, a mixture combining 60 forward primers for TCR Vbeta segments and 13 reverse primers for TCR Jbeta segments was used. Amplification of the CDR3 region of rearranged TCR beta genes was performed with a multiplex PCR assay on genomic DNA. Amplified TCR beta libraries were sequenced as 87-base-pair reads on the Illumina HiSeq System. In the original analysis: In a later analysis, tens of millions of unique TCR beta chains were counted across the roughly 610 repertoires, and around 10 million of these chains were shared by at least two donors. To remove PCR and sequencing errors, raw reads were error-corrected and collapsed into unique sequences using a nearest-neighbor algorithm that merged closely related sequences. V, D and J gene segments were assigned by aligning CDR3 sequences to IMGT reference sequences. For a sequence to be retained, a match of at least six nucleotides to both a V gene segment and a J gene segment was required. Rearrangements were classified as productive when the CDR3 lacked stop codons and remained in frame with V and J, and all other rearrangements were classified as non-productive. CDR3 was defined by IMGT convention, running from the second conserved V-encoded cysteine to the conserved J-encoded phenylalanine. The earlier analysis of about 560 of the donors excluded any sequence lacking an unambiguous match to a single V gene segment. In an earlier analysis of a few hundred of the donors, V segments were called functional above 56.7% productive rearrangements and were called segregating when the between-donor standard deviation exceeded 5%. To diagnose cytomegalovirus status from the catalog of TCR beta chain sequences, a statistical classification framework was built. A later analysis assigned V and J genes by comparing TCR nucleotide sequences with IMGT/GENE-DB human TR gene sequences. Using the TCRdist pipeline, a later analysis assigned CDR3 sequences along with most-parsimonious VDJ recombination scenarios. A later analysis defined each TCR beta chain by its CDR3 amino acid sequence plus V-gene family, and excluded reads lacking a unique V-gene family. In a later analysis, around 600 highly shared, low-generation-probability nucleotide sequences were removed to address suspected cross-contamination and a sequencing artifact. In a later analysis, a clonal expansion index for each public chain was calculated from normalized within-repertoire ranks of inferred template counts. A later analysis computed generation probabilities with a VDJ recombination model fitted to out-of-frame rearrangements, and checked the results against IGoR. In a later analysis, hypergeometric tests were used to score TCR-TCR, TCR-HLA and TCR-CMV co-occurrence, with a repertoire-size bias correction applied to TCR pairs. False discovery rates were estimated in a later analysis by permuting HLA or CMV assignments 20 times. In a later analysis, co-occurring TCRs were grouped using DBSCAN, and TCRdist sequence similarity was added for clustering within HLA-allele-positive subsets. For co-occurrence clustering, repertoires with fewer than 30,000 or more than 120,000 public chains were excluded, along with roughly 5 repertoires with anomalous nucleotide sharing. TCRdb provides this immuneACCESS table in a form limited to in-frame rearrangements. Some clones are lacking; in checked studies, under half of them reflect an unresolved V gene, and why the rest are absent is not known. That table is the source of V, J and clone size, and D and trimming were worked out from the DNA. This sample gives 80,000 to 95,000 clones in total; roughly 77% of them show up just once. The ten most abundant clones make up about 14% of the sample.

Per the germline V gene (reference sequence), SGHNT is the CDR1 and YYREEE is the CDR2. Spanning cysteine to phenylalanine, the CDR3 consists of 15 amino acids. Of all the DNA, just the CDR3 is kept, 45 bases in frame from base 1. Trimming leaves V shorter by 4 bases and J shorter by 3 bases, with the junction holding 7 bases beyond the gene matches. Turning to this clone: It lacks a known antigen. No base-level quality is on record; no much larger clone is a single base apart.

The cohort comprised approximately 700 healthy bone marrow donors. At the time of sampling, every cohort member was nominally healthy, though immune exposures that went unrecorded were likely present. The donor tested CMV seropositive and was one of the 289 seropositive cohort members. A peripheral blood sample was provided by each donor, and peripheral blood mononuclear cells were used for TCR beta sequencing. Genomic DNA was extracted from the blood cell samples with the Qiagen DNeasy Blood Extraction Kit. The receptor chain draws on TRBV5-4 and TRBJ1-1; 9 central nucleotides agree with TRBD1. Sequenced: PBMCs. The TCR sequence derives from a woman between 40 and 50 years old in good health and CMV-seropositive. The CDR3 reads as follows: CASSATGTGYTEAFF. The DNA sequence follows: TGTGCCAGCAGCGCTACTGGGACAGGGTACACTGAAGCTTTCTTT.